Below, one T cell receptor beta chain is given with its context. The junction differs from germline at one of its ends, possibly a read error. This specimen comes from a study of blood T cell repertoires in COVID-19. Study overall: T cells, B-cell-depleted T cells, or PBMCs supplied cDNA or gDNA.

Germline lookup yields CDR1 LNHDA and CDR2 SQIVND (reference sequence). The CDR3 sequence is 17 residues long. In the source study's methods: It was from reference gene primer amplification that nucleated cell counts were estimated. Some clones are missing from TCRdb's copy, which holds only in-frame ones; the method was immunoSEQ multiplex PCR. V, J and clone size were drawn from that table, and D and trimming were deduced from the DNA. The sample lists approximately 30,000 clones, around three quarters occurring once. What was sequenced was peripheral blood. The rearrangement joins TRBV19 to TRBJ1-1; possible D gene TRBD1, 5 bases. The clonotype comes from an older man with acute or convalescent COVID-19. Here the CDR3 reads CARSPPGGGFGNTEAFF. The CDR3 bases are TGCGCCCGCAGCCCCCCCGGGGGGGGGTTTGGGAACACTGAAGCTTTCTTT.